The 6 T cell receptor beta chains in this list originate from one sample, sequenced in a study of blood T cells in healthy people across ages. Then a second PCR, running about 7 to 11 cycles, was carried out with a sample-barcoded 5' primer and a J-beta primer mix. TCRdb fed the 5' RACE reads into MiXCR, producing one record per CDR3 protein. The sample lists 850,000 to 1,000,000 distinct CDR3 sequences, approximately 49% occurring once. Input material: blood. These receptors were collected from a man aged 25-45 years in good health.

Note on this clonotype: A junction end diverges from the germline sequence, so it may reflect a read error. V gene TRBV5-1 combines with J gene TRBJ1-4; perhaps TRBD1 as D (6 bases). The CDR3 is 16 amino acids. Germline lookup yields CDR1 SGHRS and CDR2 YFSETQ. This chain's CDR3 is CASRADSTSTNGKLFF. The CDR3 bases are TGCGCCAGCAGGGCGGACAGTACCTCAACTAATGGAAAACTGTTTTTT.

V usage is TRBV29-1 and J usage is TRBJ2-7, with D unresolved. Trimming took off 4 bases at V and 4 bases at J, with 11 bases between the two ends. The CDR3 runs to 12 residues. Germline V gives CDR1 SQVTM, CDR2 ANQGSEA. The CDR3 DNA sequence: TGCAGCGTTGCGCCAGTAGGATACGAGCAGTACTTC. Amino acid sequence: CSVAPVGYEQYF.

The chain uses TRBV7-2 and TRBJ2-1; maybe TRBD2 (6 bases). Germline V gene lookup returns CDR1 SGHTA and CDR2 FQGNSA. V lost 5 bases to trimming and J lost 4 bases, with 15 bases between them. The CDR3 runs 15 residues. CDR3 bases: TGTGCCAGCAGCCGTGACGGGACTCTATACAATGAGCAGTTCTTC. Protein sequence: CASSRDGTLYNEQFF.

Of note for this clonotype: Relative to the germline gene, one junction end is altered; a read error may explain this. The rearrangement joins TRBV20-1 to TRBJ1-6, with no clear D. In germline, CDR1 is DFQATT, CDR2 SNEGSKA (reference sequence). This CDR3 is 16 amino acids long. CDR3 loop: CSASDGGSSYNSPPHF. Here the CDR3 DNA reads TGCAGTGCGTCGGACGGAGGAAGCTCCTATAATTCACCCCCCCACTTT.

The chain links TRBV29-1 to TRBJ2-7, with D perhaps given as TRBD1 or TRBD2 (7 bases each). This CDR3 is built from 13 residues. Germline CDR1 and CDR2: SQVTM and ANQGSEA. The V end was cut by 2 bases, the J end by 4 bases, with 12 bases between. CDR3 residues: CSVERRGGYEQYF. DNA of the CDR3: TGCAGCGTTGAACGCAGGGGGGGATACGAGCAGTACTTC.

In its sample, this clonotype was seen a few times. The V and J genes are TRBV4-1 and TRBJ2-5; 8 bases map to TRBD1. Unmatched junction bases numbered 5, after V lost 0 bases and J lost 5 bases. The CDR3 spans 15 residues. Germline assignment: CDR1 MGHRA and CDR2 YSYEKL. This chain's CDR3 is CASSQDPTGAETQYF. The DNA for the CDR3 is TGCGCCAGCAGCCAAGATCCGACAGGGGCGGAGACCCAGTACTTC.